This T cell receptor (beta chain) was sequenced for a study of OX40 agonist ivuxolimab in advanced cancers. Study-level findings and limits: Low clonal expansion, among the lowest seen, marked partial responders at 0.1-3.0 mg/kg.

Profiling relied on immunoSEQ multiplex PCR, and the TCRdb table lists in-frame clones only, not all of them. This sample has around 84,000 clones, with around 80% found just once. A remark on this clone: Antigen specificity is unknown.

CDR1 SGHDN and CDR2 FVKESK come from the germline V gene. The CDR3 loop spans 17 amino acids. With 5 bases clipped from V and 3 bases from J, the junction kept 12 bases outside the gene matches. The chain joins TRBV14 to TRBJ1-5; TRBD1 aligns across 8 bases. The receptor comes from an adult with an advanced solid tumor such as melanoma, head and neck, liver or kidney cancer. The source material was CD4+ or CD8+ T cells sorted from blood, sampled in a trial of the OX40 agonist ivuxolimab. Here the CDR3 reads CASSSNNRGGPNQPQHF. CDR3 DNA: TGTGCCAGCAGCTCCAACAACAGGGGGGGACCCAATCAGCCCCAGCATTTT.